The source of this T cell receptor beta chain is a study of blood T cells in healthy people across ages. Alongside a J-beta primer mix, a sample-barcoded 5' primer served in a second PCR lasting 7 to 11 cycles. TCRdb called the 5' RACE reads again in MiXCR, with one record for every CDR3 protein. The sample lists 1.5 million to 2 million distinct CDR3 sequences, around half occurring once. Germline CDR1 and CDR2: MNHNS and SASEGT. The CDR3 contains 16 residues. The V gene is TRBV6-1, the J gene TRBJ2-4; 11 bases are a match to TRBD2. Matching the DNA end better, TRBJ2-7 makes the J call doubtful. This receptor was identified in a woman aged 40 to 50 in good health. Sequenced material: blood. CDR3 loop: CASSGRLAGTPYEQYF. For the CDR3, the DNA is TGTGCCAGCAGTGGACGACTAGCGGGGACCCCCTACGAGCAGTACTTC.